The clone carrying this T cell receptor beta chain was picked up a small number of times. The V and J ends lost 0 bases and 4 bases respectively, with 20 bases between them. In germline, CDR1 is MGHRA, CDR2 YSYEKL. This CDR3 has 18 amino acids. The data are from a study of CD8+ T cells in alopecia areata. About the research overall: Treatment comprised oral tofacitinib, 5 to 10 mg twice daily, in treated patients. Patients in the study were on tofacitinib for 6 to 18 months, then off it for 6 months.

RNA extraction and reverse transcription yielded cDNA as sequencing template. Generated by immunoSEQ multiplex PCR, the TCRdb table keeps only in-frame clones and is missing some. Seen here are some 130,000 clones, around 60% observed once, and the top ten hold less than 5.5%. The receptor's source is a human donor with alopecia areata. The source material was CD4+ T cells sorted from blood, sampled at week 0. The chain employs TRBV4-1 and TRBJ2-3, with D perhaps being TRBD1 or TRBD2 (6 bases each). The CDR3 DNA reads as TGCGCCAGCAGCCAAGAGGGGTCGGGGGCACACCGCGCAGATACGCAGTATTTT. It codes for CASSQEGSGAHRADTQYF.